Listed below are T cell receptor beta chains from one sample, sequenced in a study of vaccination and CD4 T cells after COVID-19. No cognate antigen is known for these TCRs. TCRdb recomputed calls from the PCR reads with MiXCR, one row per CDR3 protein. Of approximately 17,000 distinct CDR3 sequences in the sample, around half were seen once. Sequences were derived from CD4+ T cells from blood, cultured in vitro, sampled before SARS-CoV-2 vaccination. These receptors all stem from a human donor who had recovered from COVID-19. Both conserved end residues are part of each CDR3. D genes are given only for firm matches. Where a row states a size, it is once, few, many or the class of an expanded clone; other rows omit it.

size: -
V: TRBV2
D: -
J: TRBJ1-1
CDR3: CASIRTANTEAFF
DNA: TGTGCCAGCATCCGGACGGCGAACACTGAAGCTTTCTTT

size: -
V: TRBV6-2/TRBV6-3
D: -
J: TRBJ1-2
CDR3: CASSTPGRRNYGYTF
DNA: TGTGCCAGCAGTACCCCGGGACGGCGTAACTATGGCTACACCTTC

size: few
V: TRBV10-3
D: TRBD1
J: TRBJ1-2
CDR3: CAIRGTVPFYGYTF
DNA: TGTGCCATCAGGGGGACAGTCCCTTTCTATGGCTACACCTTC

size: once
V: TRBV20-1
D: TRBD1
J: TRBJ2-7
CDR3: CSARGETGEVYEQYF
DNA: TGCAGTGCTAGAGGGGAGACAGGGGAAGTCTACGAGCAGTACTTC

size: -
V: TRBV10-1
D: -
J: TRBJ1-4
CDR3: CATRDPHRRNEKLFF
DNA: TGCGCCACCAGAGATCCACACAGACGGAATGAAAAACTGTTTTTT

size: few
V: TRBV10-3
D: -
J: TRBJ2-5
CDR3: CAIAMTGQTQYF
DNA: TGTGCCATCGCCATGACTGGGCAGACCCAGTACTTC

size: few
V: TRBV7-3
D: -
J: TRBJ1-1
CDR3: CASSFSGSTEAFF
DNA: TGTGCCAGCAGCTTTTCAGGGAGCACTGAAGCTTTCTTT

size: -
V: TRBV27
D: -
J: TRBJ1-6
CDR3: CASRPRGSYNSPLHF
DNA: TGTGCCAGCAGACCCAGGGGATCCTATAATTCACCCCTCCACTTT

size: -
V: TRBV7-2
D: -
J: TRBJ2-3
CDR3: CASSADGTDTQYF
DNA: TGTGCCAGCAGCGCGGACGGCACAGATACGCAGTATTTT

size: -
V: TRBV20-1
D: TRBD2
J: TRBJ2-1
CDR3: CSVEPGLADNEQFF
DNA: TGCAGTGTAGAGCCGGGACTAGCAGACAATGAGCAGTTCTTC

size: -
V: TRBV6-1
D: TRBD2
J: TRBJ2-1
CDR3: CASSRPGLARYNEQFF
DNA: TGTGCCAGCAGCAGGCCGGGACTAGCGAGGTACAATGAGCAGTTCTTC

size: -
V: TRBV7-8
D: -
J: TRBJ2-1
CDR3: CASRWDLLNEQFF
DNA: TGTGCCAGCAGATGGGACTTGCTCAATGAGCAGTTCTTC

size: -
V: TRBV27
D: -
J: TRBJ2-5
CDR3: CASSPPRGGFSGETQYF
DNA: TGTGCCAGCAGCCCCCCGCGGGGCGGGTTTAGTGGAGAGACCCAGTACTTC

size: few
V: TRBV7-9
D: -
J: TRBJ2-5
CDR3: CASSLPLSAQETQYF
DNA: TGTGCCAGCAGCTTACCCCTGAGCGCACAAGAGACCCAGTACTTC

size: -
V: TRBV27
D: TRBD1
J: TRBJ1-5
CDR3: CASRSGTDLYSNQPQHF
DNA: TGTGCCAGCAGGTCCGGGACAGACCTATATAGCAATCAGCCCCAGCATTTT

size: -
V: TRBV20-1
D: -
J: TRBJ2-3
CDR3: CSARGNDWFIEDTQYF
DNA: TGCAGTGCTAGGGGGAACGACTGGTTTATAGAGGATACGCAGTATTTT

size: -
V: TRBV21-1
D: -
J: TRBJ2-7
CDR3: CASSAGTSGTYEQYF
DNA: TGTGCCAGCAGCGCAGGGACTAGCGGGACCTACGAGCAGTACTTC

size: few
V: TRBV28
D: -
J: TRBJ2-4
CDR3: CASSPRRAPPDQYF
DNA: TGTGCCAGCAGTCCACGAAGGGCCCCGCCGGATCAGTACTTC

size: few
V: TRBV28
D: -
J: TRBJ1-2
CDR3: CASTPAGKGYGYTF
DNA: TGTGCCAGCACCCCGGCAGGGAAAGGCTATGGCTACACCTTC

size: few
V: TRBV19
D: -
J: TRBJ1-2
CDR3: CASSPPGVPGYTF
DNA: TGTGCCAGTAGTCCTCCAGGGGTTCCTGGCTACACCTTC

size: few
V: TRBV15
D: TRBD2
J: TRBJ2-3
CDR3: CATSGTSGSADTQYF
DNA: TGTGCCACCAGCGGGACTAGCGGGAGCGCGGATACGCAGTATTTT

size: -
V: TRBV6-5
D: -
J: TRBJ1-2
CDR3: CASSYSSTGTVYGYTF
DNA: TGTGCCAGCAGTTATAGCAGTACTGGTACCGTCTATGGCTACACCTTC

size: -
V: TRBV27
D: TRBD1
J: TRBJ2-5
CDR3: CASSLHRGPLNQETQYF
DNA: TGTGCCAGCAGTTTACACAGGGGGCCATTAAACCAAGAGACCCAGTACTTC

size: few
V: TRBV7-3
D: -
J: TRBJ2-5
CDR3: CASSLRREETQYF
DNA: TGTGCCAGCAGCTTACGAAGGGAGGAGACCCAGTACTTC

size: -
V: TRBV5-1
D: -
J: TRBJ1-2
CDR3: CASSLLRGGDGYTF
DNA: TGCGCCAGCAGCTTGCTTAGGGGCGGGGATGGCTACACCTTC